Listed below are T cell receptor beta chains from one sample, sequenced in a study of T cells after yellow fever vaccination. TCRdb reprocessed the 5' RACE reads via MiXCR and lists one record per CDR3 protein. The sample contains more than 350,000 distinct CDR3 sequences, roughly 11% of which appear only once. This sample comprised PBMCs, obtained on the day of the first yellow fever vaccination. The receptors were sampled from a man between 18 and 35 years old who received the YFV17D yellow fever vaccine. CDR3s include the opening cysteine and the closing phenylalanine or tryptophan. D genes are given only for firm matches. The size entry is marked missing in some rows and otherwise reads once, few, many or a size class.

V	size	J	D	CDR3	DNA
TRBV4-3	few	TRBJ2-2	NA	CASSQDRGGYTGELFF	TGCGCCAGCAGCCAAGATCGAGGGGGGTACACCGGGGAGCTGTTTTTT
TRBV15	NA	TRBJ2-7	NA	CATSRGMGVRSYEQYF	TGTGCCACCAGCAGGGGGATGGGGGTCAGATCCTACGAGCAGTACTTC
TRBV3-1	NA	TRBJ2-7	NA	CASSQEVNSYEQYF	TGTGCCAGCAGCCAAGAGGTCAACTCCTACGAGCAGTACTTC
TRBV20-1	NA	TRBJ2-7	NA	CSTLDRSSYEQYF	TGCAGTACCTTAGACAGGAGCTCCTACGAGCAGTACTTC
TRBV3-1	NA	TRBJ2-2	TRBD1	CASSQSRDRVRELFF	TGTGCCAGCAGTCAGAGTCGGGACAGGGTCCGGGAGCTGTTTTTT
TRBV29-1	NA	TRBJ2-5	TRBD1	CSVDTTGAETQYF	TGCAGCGTCGACACGACAGGGGCGGAGACCCAGTACTTC
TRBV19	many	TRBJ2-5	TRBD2	CASSMTSGGLTTQYF	TGTGCCAGTAGTATGACTAGCGGGGGGCTTACAACCCAGTACTTC
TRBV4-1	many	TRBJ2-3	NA	CASSQFVIPDTQYF	TGCGCCAGCAGCCAATTCGTGATCCCAGATACGCAGTATTTT
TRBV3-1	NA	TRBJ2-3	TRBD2	CASSQVSRGGSTDTQYF	TGTGCCAGCAGCCAAGTTTCTCGCGGGGGTAGCACAGATACGCAGTATTTT
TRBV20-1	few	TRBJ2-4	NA	CSARGSAAGKNIQYF	TGCAGTGCCAGAGGTAGCGCGGCAGGCAAAAACATTCAGTACTTC
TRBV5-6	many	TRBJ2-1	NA	CASSPGTWGNEQFF	TGTGCCAGCAGCCCAGGGACCTGGGGGAATGAGCAGTTCTTC